The T cell receptor (beta chain) described here comes from a study of metastatic and nonmetastatic thyroid tumors. Study information: Repertoire comparisons spanned blood and tumor or nodule tissue from malignant and benign thyroid patients.

Every patient underwent thyroid surgery untreated. Study-wide results and caveats: In both blood and tumor samples, TCR beta diversity was reported significantly higher for malignant than benign nodules.

Trimming cost V 4 bases and J 2 bases, with 9 bases left between them. The CDR3 has 14 amino acids. How the authors handled the data: What underpinned the distant-metastasis classifier for papillary thyroid cancer was the set of CDR3 differences across clinicopathological groups. Using MiXCR, TCRdb re-called clones from the PCR reads. These V and J calls rely on TCRdb rather than the paper's analysis. This sample carries some 19,000 clones, about a fifth of them seen once, and the ten largest clones take about 25%. This clone came up many times. Its antigen is currently unknown. The sequence came from a female donor with papillary thyroid cancer or a benign thyroid nodule (not recorded which). Some clones in this sample may be carry-over from other donors' samples. Sequencing was done on a sample of blood. The chain couples TRBV12-3 or TRBV12-4 to TRBJ1-5, with unresolved D. As DNA, the CDR3 is TGTGCCAGCAGTTCCGGGAGACGCAATCAGCCCCAGCATTTT. It translates to CASSSGRRNQPQHF.